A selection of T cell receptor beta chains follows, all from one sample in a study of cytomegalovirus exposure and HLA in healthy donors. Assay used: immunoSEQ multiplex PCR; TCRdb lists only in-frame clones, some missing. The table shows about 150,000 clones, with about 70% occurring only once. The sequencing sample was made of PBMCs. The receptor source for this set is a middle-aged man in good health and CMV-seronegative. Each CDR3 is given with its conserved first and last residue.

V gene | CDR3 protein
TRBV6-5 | CASSYSGGWDEQFF
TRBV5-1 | CASSTTGTDQETQYF
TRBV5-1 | CASSYDRMNTEAFF
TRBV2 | CASSAGTGRTGANVLTF
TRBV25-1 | CASSESRGGGYGYTF
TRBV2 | CASSETSGGPTDTQYF
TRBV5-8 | CASSLEGPNTEAFF
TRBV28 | CASSLGQGADTIYF
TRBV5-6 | CASNLQGNYGYTF
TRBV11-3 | CASSWTRDHYGYTF
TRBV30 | CAWSPDRSGYEQYF
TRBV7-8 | CASSLIRQAGDGYTF
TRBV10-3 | CAITGLAVRSSYEQYF
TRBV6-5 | CASSPDRDGYGYTF
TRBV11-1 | CASSSSGNRYEQYF
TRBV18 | CASSPGPYQETQYF
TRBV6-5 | CASSLSGNEQFF
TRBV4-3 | CASSQDRYGEDTQYF
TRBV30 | CAWSEGQGAEVQPQHF
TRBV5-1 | CASRPGGDTEAFF
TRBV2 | CASTTFGTRTTYEQFF
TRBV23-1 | CASSPSGGVSLEQYF
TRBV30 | CAWMRGYQETQYF
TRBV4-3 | CASSQEGPGPSIAYEQYF